Listed here are 6 T cell receptor beta chains from one sample, sequenced in a study of neurological immune-mediated disorders. TCRdb independently ran MiXCR on the 5' RACE reads; one entry per CDR3 protein. Among 50,000 to 80,000 distinct CDR3 sequences listed, 4.5% to 5.5% were seen once. The sequenced sample was PBMCs. These receptors all stem from a man aged 25 to 45 with multiple sclerosis.

This chain links TRBV7-2 with TRBJ1-5; a possible D gene is TRBD1 (5 bases). V lost 5 bases and J 2 bases, leaving 13 bases between the germline ends. Per the germline V gene, CDR1 is SGHTA and CDR2 is FQGNSA. This CDR3 region has 15 residues. The CDR3 sequence is CASSATRGGNQPQHF. CDR3 in DNA: TGTGCCAGCAGCGCGACAAGAGGGGGCAATCAGCCCCAGCATTTT.

This clonotype has ten or more counts. V and J are TRBV2 and TRBJ1-2; the match to TRBD1 covers 8 bases. The CDR3 has 14 amino acids. CDR1 and CDR2 from the germline V gene are SNHLY and FYNNEI. V was pared by 5 bases and J by 7 bases, with 9 bases of the junction left unmatched. This chain's CDR3 is CASSRHRGFRGYTF. The CDR3 DNA follows: TGTGCCAGCAGTAGGCACAGGGGGTTTCGTGGCTACACCTTC.

This clonotype was picked up many times. The chain links TRBV5-1 to TRBJ2-7; no clear D gene. Germline values: CDR1 SGHRS, CDR2 YFSETQ. Trimming removed 4 bases at V and 0 bases at J, with 14 bases between. This CDR3 contains 15 residues. The CDR3 sequence: CASSPTDRFSYEQYF. The CDR3 bases are TGCGCCAGCAGCCCAACGGACCGGTTCTCCTACGAGCAGTACTTC.

This clonotype was observed many times. The genes are TRBV20-1 and TRBJ2-7; D unclear. Deletions cut 5 bases from V and 3 bases from J, with 17 bases between. Per germline, CDR1 DFQATT and CDR2 SNEGSKA (reference sequence). The CDR3 totals 14 residues. In DNA, the CDR3 is TGCAGTGCTGTTAGGAGTCAGACCTTCTACGAGCAGTACTTC. This gives the protein CSAVRSQTFYEQYF.

This clonotype was seen a few times. The chain has TRBV10-2 and TRBJ1-1; 9 positions match TRBD1. With 8 bases clipped from V and 1 base from J, the junction kept 11 bases outside the gene matches. The germline CDR1 and CDR2 sequences are WSHSY and SAAADI. The CDR3 contains 16 residues. The CDR3 DNA is TGCGCCAGCCGTCTATCCCAGGGACAGGGGAACACTGAAGCTTTCTTT. Encoded protein: CASRLSQGQGNTEAFF.

This clonotype was found many times. V and J are TRBV10-3 and TRBJ1-6; the D is unclear. The CDR3 has 13 amino acids. Germline loops: CDR1 ENHRY, CDR2 SYGVKD. Trimming cost V 2 bases and J 8 bases, with 7 bases left between them. DNA for the CDR3: TGTGCCATCAGTGAGGGGGTAGATTCACCCCTCCACTTT. Protein product: CAISEGVDSPLHF.